The rows below give T cell receptor beta chains drawn from one sample of a study of prognosis after radiotherapy for stage I lung cancer. TCRdb fed the multiplex PCR reads into MiXCR, producing one record per CDR3 protein. The repertoire holds roughly 15,000 distinct CDR3 sequences, with about 17% as singletons. Sample: PBMCs, taken before or after stereotactic body radiation therapy (not recorded which). These receptors were obtained from a donor aged 50 or older with non-small cell lung cancer. Each CDR3 is given with its conserved first and last residue. The D gene is left open where the match is weak. Some rows have no size entry. The others give once, few or many, or a class for an expanded clone.

TGTGCCAGCATCGTGATTCCGGGACTAGCGTCTATCGGGGAGCTGTTTTTT,CASIVIPGLASIGELFF,many,TRBV6-1,TRBJ2-2,TRBD2
TGTGCCAGCAGCTCAGGGTTGAAGGGCGATGAGCAGTTCTTC,CASSSGLKGDEQFF,many,TRBV7-3,TRBJ2-1,-
TGTGCCAGCAGTTTACGGGAGACCAATCAGCCCCAGCATTTT,CASSLRETNQPQHF,many,TRBV27,TRBJ1-5,-
TGTGCCAGCAGTTACGTCAGATCCCAAGGGTATGGCTACACCTTC,CASSYVRSQGYGYTF,many,TRBV6-5,TRBJ1-2,-
TGTGCCAGCCAAGGGACCCCAGGAAACACCATATATTTT,CASQGTPGNTIYF,many,TRBV6-1,TRBJ1-3,-
TGTGCCAGCAGTGAATTCTCGAGTGTAACTGAAAAACCGTTTTTT,CASSEFSSVTEKPFF,-,TRBV25-1,TRBJ1-4,-
TGTGCCAGCAGTGAATCTGGCAGGGGGTACCAGCCCCATCATTTT,CASSESGRGYQPHHF,-,TRBV25-1,TRBJ1-5,TRBD1
TGTGCCAGCAGCGTACAGACTAGCGGGAGCTTTAATGAGCAGTTCTTC,CASSVQTSGSFNEQFF,medium-sized,TRBV7-8,TRBJ2-1,TRBD2
TGTGCCAGCAGCTCTCGAGGGGGGGTCGGCACTGAAGCTTTCTTT,CASSSRGGVGTEAFF,-,TRBV7-9,TRBJ1-1,-
TGTGCCAGCGACCGGGACGCAAGCCGAATGAACACTGAAGCTTTCTTT,CASDRDASRMNTEAFF,many,TRBV6-1,TRBJ1-1,-
TGTGCCAGCAGTTACTCGAGGAGGGGACCCTACAATGAGCAGTTCTTC,CASSYSRRGPYNEQFF,many,TRBV6-6,TRBJ2-1,-
TGTGCCATCAGTGTCGGCCAGGGAAGAAACACCATATATTTT,CAISVGQGRNTIYF,many,TRBV10-3,TRBJ1-3,-
TGCGCCAGCAGCCAAGAAGGGGCAGGTATCTCTGGGGCCAACGTCCTGACTTTC,CASSQEGAGISGANVLTF,many,TRBV4-1,TRBJ2-6,-
TGTGCCAGCAGCCAGGAGGGGGGGAAAGAGACCCAGTACTTC,CASSQEGGKETQYF,many,TRBV7-9,TRBJ2-5,-
TGCAGCGTACCTACAGGGGGCAATGAGCAGTTCTTC,CSVPTGGNEQFF,many,TRBV29-1,TRBJ2-1,TRBD1
TGTGCCAGCTCAAGAACAGCATCGAACACCATATATTTT,CASSRTASNTIYF,many,TRBV18,TRBJ1-3,-
TGTGCCAGTAGTATAGCCCGGGACAGGGGCGCGACCACTGAAGCTTTCTTT,CASSIARDRGATTEAFF,many,TRBV19,TRBJ1-1,TRBD1
TGTGCCAGCAGCTCCTCTAGCGGAAACTCCTACAATGAGCAGTTCTTC,CASSSSSGNSYNEQFF,many,TRBV7-8,TRBJ2-1,TRBD2
TGTGCCAGCAGTACGACAGGAATTAATTCACCCCTCCACTTT,CASSTTGINSPLHF,many,TRBV5-6,TRBJ1-6,-
TGTGCCAGTAGCCTGAACGGCAGGGGGTACAATGAGCAGTTCTTC,CASSLNGRGYNEQFF,many,TRBV19,TRBJ2-1,TRBD1
TGTGCCAGCAAGGGGGAGACCTACGAGCAGTACTTC,CASKGETYEQYF,many,TRBV2,TRBJ2-7,-
TGTGCCAGTGATACCATTTCTTTCCGGGACAGGGGCTATGAGCCCCAGCATTTT,CASDTISFRDRGYEPQHF,many,TRBV19,TRBJ1-5,TRBD1
TGTGCCAGCAGTTACGCACAGGGACTGGGTTACGAGCAGTACTTC,CASSYAQGLGYEQYF,few,TRBV6-5,TRBJ2-7,-
TGCGCCAGCAGCCAAGATCTGGGGACTAGCGGGAGCGAGACCCAGTACTTC,CASSQDLGTSGSETQYF,many,TRBV4-3,TRBJ2-5,TRBD2
TGTGCCAGTAGTACATTTTCGCGGGGGACAGGGGCTAATGAAAAACTGTTTTTT,CASSTFSRGTGANEKLFF,many,TRBV19,TRBJ1-4,TRBD1
TGTGCCAGCAGCGGACAGATGAGCTCCTACGAGCAGTACTTC,CASSGQMSSYEQYF,large,TRBV27,TRBJ2-7,-
TGTGCCAGCAGCCCCCCTGTGGGGGGCAATGAGCAGTTCTTC,CASSPPVGGNEQFF,few,TRBV5-4,TRBJ2-1,-
TGCAGTGCTAATTCTGTGAACACTGAAGCTTTCTTT,CSANSVNTEAFF,-,TRBV20-1,TRBJ1-1,-
TGTGCCAGCAATCTTATACCGGGACTCAAAGTCGGAAACACCATATATTTT,CASNLIPGLKVGNTIYF,many,TRBV6-1,TRBJ1-3,-
TGTGCCAGCAGCCCCTCCGTGGGGGCGGGCGGCTACACCTTC,CASSPSVGAGGYTF,many,TRBV9,TRBJ1-2,-
TGTGCCAGCAGCTTAGAGGGACCGACGAGATACAATGAGCAGTTCTTC,CASSLEGPTRYNEQFF,-,TRBV7-2,TRBJ2-1,-
TGTGCCAGCGCCTTGGCCGGCAGCTCAGATACGCAGTATTTT,CASALAGSSDTQYF,many,TRBV18,TRBJ2-3,-
TGTGCCAGCAGTAGGGCCCTAATTGTGGCATCTGACTCACCCCTCCACTTT,CASSRALIVASDSPLHF,medium-sized,TRBV6-1,TRBJ1-6,-
TGTGCCAGCAGCTTAGCGGGACAGGGGCACTCACCCCTCCACTTT,CASSLAGQGHSPLHF,many,TRBV7-2,TRBJ1-6,TRBD1
TGTGCCATCAGTGAGTCAGGGGATAGGGGGGAAGCTTTCTTT,CAISESGDRGEAFF,many,TRBV10-3,TRBJ1-1,-
TGTGCCAGCAGCTTAGGATGGGGCAGGGAATATCAGCCCCAGCATTTT,CASSLGWGREYQPQHF,many,TRBV7-9,TRBJ1-5,-
TGTGCCAGCAGCGCCCATGGGGCAGGAAGCAATGAGCAGTTCTTC,CASSAHGAGSNEQFF,medium-sized,TRBV9,TRBJ2-1,-
TGTGCCAGCAGCCATATGCCCCACAATGAGCAGTTCTTC,CASSHMPHNEQFF,many,TRBV14,TRBJ2-1,-
TGTGCCAGCAGCTTAGGGGCGACAGGGAGCCGCACAGATACGCAGTATTTT,CASSLGATGSRTDTQYF,many,TRBV7-9,TRBJ2-3,TRBD1